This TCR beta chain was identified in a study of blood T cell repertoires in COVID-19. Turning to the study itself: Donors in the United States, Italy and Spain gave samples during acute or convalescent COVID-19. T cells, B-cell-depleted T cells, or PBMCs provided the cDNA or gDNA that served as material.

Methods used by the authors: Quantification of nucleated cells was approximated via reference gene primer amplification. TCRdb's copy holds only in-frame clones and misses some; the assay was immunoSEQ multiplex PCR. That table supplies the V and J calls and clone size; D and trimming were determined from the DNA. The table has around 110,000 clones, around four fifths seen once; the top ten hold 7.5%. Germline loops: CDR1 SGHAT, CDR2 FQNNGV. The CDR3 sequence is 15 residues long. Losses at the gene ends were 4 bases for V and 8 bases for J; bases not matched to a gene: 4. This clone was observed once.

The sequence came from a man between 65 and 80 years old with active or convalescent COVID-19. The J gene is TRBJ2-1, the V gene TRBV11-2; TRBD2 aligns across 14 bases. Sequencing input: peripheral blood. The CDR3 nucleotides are TGTGCCAGCAGCTCGACTAGCGGGAGGGTATATGAGCAGTTCTTC. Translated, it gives CASSSTSGRVYEQFF.